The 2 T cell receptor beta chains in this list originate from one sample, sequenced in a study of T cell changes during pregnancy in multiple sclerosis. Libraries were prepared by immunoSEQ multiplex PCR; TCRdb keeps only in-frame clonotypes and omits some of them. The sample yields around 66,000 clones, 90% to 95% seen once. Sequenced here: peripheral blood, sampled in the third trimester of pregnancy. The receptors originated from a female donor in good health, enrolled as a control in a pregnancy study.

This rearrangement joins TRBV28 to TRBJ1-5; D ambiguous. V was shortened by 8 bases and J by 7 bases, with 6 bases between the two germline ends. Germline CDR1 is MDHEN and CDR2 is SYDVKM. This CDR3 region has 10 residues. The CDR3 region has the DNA TGTGCCAGCGCGGGGCAGCCCCAGCATTTT. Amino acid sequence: CASAGQPQHF.

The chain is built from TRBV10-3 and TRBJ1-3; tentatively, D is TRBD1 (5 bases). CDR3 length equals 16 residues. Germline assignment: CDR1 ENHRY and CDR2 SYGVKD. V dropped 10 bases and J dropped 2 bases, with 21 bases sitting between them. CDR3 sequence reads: CATLVGQGGPGNTIYF. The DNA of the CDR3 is TGTGCCACCTTGGTGGGGCAGGGTGGCCCTGGAAACACCATATATTTT.